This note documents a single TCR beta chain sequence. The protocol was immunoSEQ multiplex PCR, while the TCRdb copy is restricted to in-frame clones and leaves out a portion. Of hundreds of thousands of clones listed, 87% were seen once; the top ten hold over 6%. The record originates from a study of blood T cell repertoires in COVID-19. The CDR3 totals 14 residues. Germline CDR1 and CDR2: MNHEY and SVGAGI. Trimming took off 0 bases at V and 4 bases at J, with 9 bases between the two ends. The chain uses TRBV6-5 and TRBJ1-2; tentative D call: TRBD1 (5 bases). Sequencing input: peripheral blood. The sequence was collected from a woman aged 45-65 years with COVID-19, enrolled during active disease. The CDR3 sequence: CASSYSGQVYGYTF. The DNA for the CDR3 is TGTGCCAGCAGTTACTCGGGGCAGGTCTATGGCTACACCTTC.